A single sample is the source of the 16 T cell receptor beta chains below, sequenced in a study of blood T cell repertoires in COVID-19. The table came from immunoSEQ multiplex PCR; TCRdb's copy has only in-frame clones and leaves some out. The sample consists of roughly 200,000 clones, about 88% of them appearing once. The sample consisted of peripheral blood. The source of these receptors is a man aged 18 to 29 with active or convalescent COVID-19.

The chain couples TRBV11-2 to TRBJ1-6, with 7 bases that match TRBD1. J gave up 8 bases and V 5 bases, and 6 bases lay outside the gene matches. The length of the CDR3 is 14 residues. Germline V gene sequence: CDR1 SGHAT, CDR2 FQNNGV. The CDR3 protein is CASSLRDSDSPLHF. CDR3 DNA sequence: TGTGCCAGCAGCCTCCGGGACAGTGATTCACCCCTCCACTTT.

The V gene is TRBV10-3, the J gene TRBJ1-1; tentative D call: TRBD1 (5 bases). With 3 bases removed from V and 4 bases from J, the gap between germline ends came to 12 bases. This CDR3 has 14 amino acids. Germline V lookup: CDR1 ENHRY, CDR2 SYGVKD. As DNA, the CDR3 is TGTGCCATCAGTGACCCAGACAGACGCACTGAAGCTTTCTTT. Translation: CAISDPDRRTEAFF.

Concerning this clone: Other DNA sequences in this sample translate to the same CDR3. The chain employs TRBV12-3 or TRBV12-4 and TRBJ1-1; tentatively, D is TRBD1 (5 bases). V lost 6 bases and J 2 bases, leaving 10 bases between the germline ends. The CDR3 runs to 13 residues. CDR3 region: CASSLGVNTEAFF. In DNA form, the CDR3 reads TGTGCCAGCAGCCTAGGGGTAAACACTGAAGCTTTCTTT.

This sequence joins TRBV5-1 and TRBJ2-7; 7 bases are shared with TRBD2. The germline V gene has CDR1 SGHRS and CDR2 YFSETQ. CDR3 length equals 15 residues. V was clipped by 4 bases and J by 0 bases; unmatched bases: 7. CDR3 loop: CASSTSTSASYEQYF. For the CDR3, the DNA is TGCGCCAGCAGCACCTCAACTAGCGCCTCCTACGAGCAGTACTTC.

J is TRBJ2-1 and V is TRBV5-4; D ambiguous. This CDR3 is 15 amino acids long. Germline-derived CDR1 and CDR2 are SGHNT and YYREEE (reference sequence). Trimming took 4 bases from V and 8 from J, leaving 19 bases between them. As DNA, the CDR3 is TGTGCCAGCAGCCGCGACAATGGCCCTTTTGATGAGCAGTTCTTC. Translating it yields CASSRDNGPFDEQFF.

V gene TRBV7-2 combines with J gene TRBJ1-2; 7 nucleotides match TRBD1. The CDR3 is made up of 15 amino acids. Germline assignment: CDR1 SGHTA and CDR2 FQGNSA. The junction had 6 bases not matched to a gene; V was cut back by 0 bases and J by 5 bases. The CDR3 coding sequence is TGTGCCAGCAGCTTAGCCCCCGGGACAGAATATGGCTACACCTTC. Protein: CASSLAPGTEYGYTF.

The chain carries TRBV7-3 and TRBJ2-3; 7 bases line up with TRBD2. CDR1 is SGHTA and CDR2 is FQGTGA in the germline V gene. V lost 5 bases and J lost 0; bases outside the gene matches: 2. The CDR3 has 14 residues. The chain's CDR3 is CASSRSGSTDTQYF. In DNA, the CDR3 is TGTGCCAGCAGCCGTAGCGGGAGCACAGATACGCAGTATTTT.

J is TRBJ1-2 and V is TRBV29-1; 8 nucleotides match TRBD1. After removal of 5 bases from V and 4 bases from J, the junction contained 6 bases not matched to a gene. In germline, CDR1 is SQVTM, CDR2 ANQGSEA. CDR3 length: 13 residues. The CDR3 protein is CSVTQQGVYGYTF. DNA for the CDR3: TGCAGCGTTACCCAACAGGGGGTCTATGGCTACACCTTC.

DNA of the CDR3: TGTGCCACCAGCAGAGATGGGGCAGGGGTCGAAAAACTGTTTTTT. Its protein is CATSRDGAGVEKLFF. The J gene is TRBJ1-4, the V gene TRBV15; weak D call: TRBD1 (6 bases). The V end lost 0 bases, the J end lost 8 bases, and 13 bases lay between the germline ends. Germline lookup yields CDR1 LNHNV and CDR2 YYDKDF (reference sequence). The length of the CDR3 is 15 residues.

The chain recombines TRBV18 with TRBJ1-2, with TRBD1 matching 7 bases. The CDR3 is 14 residues long. V dropped 4 bases and J dropped 5; count of bases not matched to a gene: 7. CDR1 KGHSH and CDR2 LQKENI come from the germline V gene. The CDR3 region is CASSQGTERYGYTF. The CDR3 nucleotides read TGTGCCAGCTCACAGGGGACAGAGCGATATGGCTACACCTTC.

V is TRBV10-2 and J is TRBJ1-1; D unresolved. The CDR3 has 12 residues. The germline V and J ends were trimmed by 5 bases and 4 bases, with 8 bases remaining between them. CDR1 WSHSY and CDR2 SAAADI come from the germline V gene. The CDR3 loop is CASSPEVTEAFF. The DNA of the CDR3 is TGCGCCAGCAGTCCCGAGGTCACTGAAGCTTTCTTT.

CDR3 sequence reads: CASTEGTGNTEAFF. The CDR3 nucleotides read TGTGCCAGCACGGAAGGGACAGGGAACACTGAAGCTTTCTTT. The chain joins TRBV7-9 to TRBJ1-1, with TRBD1 identical over 8 bases. The J segment lost 1 base and the V segment lost 7 bases, leaving 5 bases of the junction unmatched. The CDR3 sequence is 14 residues long. Germline V CDR1 and CDR2: SEHNR, FQNEAQ (reference sequence).

This rearrangement joins TRBV6-4 to TRBJ2-7; possibly TRBD1 for D (6 bases). This CDR3 is 15 amino acids long. Germline CDR1 MRHNA, CDR2 SNTAGT. V gave up 9 bases and J gave up 0 bases, with 18 bases separating them. The CDR3 bases are TGTGCCAGAGATTCCTCACAGGGATTCTCCTACGAGCAGTACTTC. As protein: CARDSSQGFSYEQYF.

This chain joins TRBV4-1 and TRBJ2-4; TRBD1 is a possible D gene (6 bases). V lost 4 bases and J lost 0, with 16 bases in between. Germline V lookup: CDR1 MGHRA, CDR2 YSYEKL. The CDR3 length is 17 residues. In DNA, the CDR3 is TGCGCCAGCAGCCTCTCCGGGACACTGAGAGCCAAAAACATTCAGTACTTC. Translation: CASSLSGTLRAKNIQYF.

This chain's CDR3 is CASSWGTVPGEKLFF. As DNA, the CDR3 is TGTGCCAGCAGTTGGGGGACAGTACCCGGTGAAAAACTGTTTTTT. The gene calls are TRBV27 and TRBJ1-4, with 7 nucleotides matching TRBD1. V dropped 4 bases and J dropped 7; count of bases not matched to a gene: 9. CDR1 is MNHEY, CDR2 SMNVEV, per germline (reference sequence). The CDR3 totals 15 residues.

This clone was found once. The J gene is TRBJ2-7, the V gene TRBV6-1, with TRBD1 matching over 10 bases. The CDR3 spans 16 residues. Germline-derived CDR1 and CDR2 are MNHNS and SASEGT. With V trimmed by 2 bases and J by 4 bases, 8 bases remained unmatched. CDR3 amino acids: CASSELPGQGMYEQYF. The CDR3 DNA follows: TGTGCCAGCAGTGAATTGCCGGGACAGGGGATGTACGAGCAGTACTTC.